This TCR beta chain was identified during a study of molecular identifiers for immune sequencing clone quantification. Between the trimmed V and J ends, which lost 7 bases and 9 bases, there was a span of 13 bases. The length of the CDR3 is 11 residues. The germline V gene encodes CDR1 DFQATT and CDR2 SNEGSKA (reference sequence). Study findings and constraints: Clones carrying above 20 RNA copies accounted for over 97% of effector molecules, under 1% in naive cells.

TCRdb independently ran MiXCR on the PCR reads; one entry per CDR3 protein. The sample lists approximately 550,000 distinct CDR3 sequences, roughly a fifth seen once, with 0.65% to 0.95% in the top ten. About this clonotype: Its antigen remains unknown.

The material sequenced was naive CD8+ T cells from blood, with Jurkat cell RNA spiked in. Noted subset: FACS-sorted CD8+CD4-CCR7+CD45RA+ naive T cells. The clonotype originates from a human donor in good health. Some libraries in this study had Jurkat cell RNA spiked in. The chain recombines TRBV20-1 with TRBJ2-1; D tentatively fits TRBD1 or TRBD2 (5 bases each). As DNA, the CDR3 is TGCAGTGTTGGGGGTGGGGCTGAGCAGTTCTTC. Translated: CSVGGGAEQFF.